The source of this T cell receptor beta chain is a study of shared clonotypes between healthy human individuals. CD45RO negativity and positive selection for CCR7 defined naive CD8 cells, a population that excluded terminally differentiated effector memory CD45RA+ cells. Donors included only healthy HIV-negative adults lacking recent acute infections or vaccinations. Study findings and constraints: An effect of sequencing depth on clonotype sharing among donors was expected.

In germline, CDR1 is MNHEY, CDR2 SVGAGI. There are 15 residues in the CDR3. Trimming cost V 5 bases and J 2 bases; bases outside gene matches: 8. Running of the assay took place at deep level. TCRdb keeps only in-frame clones here, not all; method: immunoSEQ multiplex PCR. The data show millions of clones, with just under 95% seen just once and 1% to 1.3% held by the top ten. Worth noting for this clone: No antigen is known for it.

This receptor was identified in a man in his late teens or twenties in good health. V gene TRBV6-5 combines with J gene TRBJ2-7; TRBD2 matches at 8 bases. Sequenced: naive CD8+ T cells sorted from blood. The CDR3 bases are TGTGCCAGCAGTCAGGAGACTAGCGCCACCTACGAGCAGTACTTC. This gives the protein CASSQETSATYEQYF.